The T cell receptor beta chain described here comes from a study of human T cells and chemical hapten exposure. Study conclusions and caveats: Donor immune responses may differ from healthy people's, since all donors had alopecia.

J gave up 6 bases and V 4 bases, and 5 bases lay outside the gene matches. CDR1 and CDR2 from the germline V gene are LNHDA and SQIVND (reference sequence). This CDR3 region has 14 residues. With regard to this clonotype: The antigen is undetermined.

The time point here: pre-sensitization, week 0. Treatment here: therapeutic diphenylcyclopropenone sensitization with weekly scalp DPC. Sample donors consisted of patients with alopecia, aged 18 to 70 years, who were suitable for DPC. TCRdb called the RACE reads again in MiXCR, with one record for every CDR3 protein. In the table there are about 300,000 distinct CDR3 sequences, around 5.5% of which are singletons. This chain joins TRBV19 and TRBJ2-3; TRBD2 matches at 9 bases. The input for sequencing was whole blood, taken in connection with sensitization to the hapten diphenylcyclopropenone (DPC). The source of this sequence is a woman in her late teens or twenties with alopecia areata. Some clones in this sample may be carry-over from other donors' samples. This CDR3 is CASSTRGGRDTQYF. CDR3 nucleotides: TGTGCCAGTAGTACGCGGGGGGGCCGCGATACGCAGTATTTT.